The 5 T cell receptor beta chains below come from one sample, sequenced in a study of blood T cell repertoires in COVID-19. Only in-frame clones appear in the TCRdb table, and some are missing; sequencing was by immunoSEQ multiplex PCR. Among about 140,000 clones listed, around nine tenths were seen once. Sequencing used peripheral blood. All receptors come from a woman aged 35 to 49 with acute or convalescent COVID-19.

V and J are TRBV6-6 and TRBJ1-3; D is ambiguous. The CDR3 is 12 residues long. Germline V gives CDR1 MNHNY, CDR2 SVGAGI (reference sequence). V gave up 6 bases and J gave up 9 bases, with 12 bases separating them. This chain's CDR3 is CASRTLGVTIYF. The CDR3 bases are TGTGCCAGCAGGACCCTGGGAGTCACCATATATTTT.

The rearrangement uses TRBV3-1 (or the pseudogene TRBV3-2) and TRBJ1-6, with 7 bases identical to TRBD1. CDR1 and CDR2 (germline): LGHDT, YNNKEL (reference sequence). With 2 bases clipped from V and 1 base from J, the junction kept 11 bases outside the gene matches. CDR3 size: 19 residues. In nucleotides, the CDR3 is TGTGCCAGCAGCCAACCGAAGCCCAGACAGGGTTCCTATAATTCACCCCTCCACTTT. Amino acids: CASSQPKPRQGSYNSPLHF.

This chain connects TRBV27 to TRBJ1-6; 9 bases are a match to TRBD1. The CDR3 runs 17 residues. Per the germline V gene, CDR1 is MNHEY and CDR2 is SMNVEV (reference sequence). Trimming cost V 7 bases and J 0 bases; bases outside gene matches: 7. The CDR3 coding sequence is TGTGCCAGCACGTTCGACAGGGGGAGCTCCTATAATTCACCCCTCCACTTT. Translated: CASTFDRGSSYNSPLHF.

The sample holds a few counts of this clone. CDR3 nucleotides: TGTGCCAGCAGTTACTCCTACGAGCAGTACTTC. Amino acid sequence: CASSYSYEQYF. V is TRBV2 and J is TRBJ2-7, with D unresolved. The CDR3 totals 11 residues. Germline V gene data show CDR1 as SNHLY and CDR2 as FYNNEI. Trimming pared 5 bases from V and 0 bases from J, leaving 2 bases between.

DNA for the CDR3: TGTGCCAGCAGCTTCTACAGGGGTACTACCGGGGAGCTGTTTTTT. Protein sequence: CASSFYRGTTGELFF. The chain uses TRBV5-4 and TRBJ2-2, with 7 bases matching TRBD1. V lost 2 bases, J lost 5 bases, and 6 bases stayed unmatched. The length of the CDR3 is 15 residues. Germline loops: CDR1 SGHNT, CDR2 YYREEE (reference sequence).